Presented here are 26 T cell receptor beta chains from one specimen sequenced in a study of Graves' ophthalmopathy and Graves' hyperthyroidism. The study amplified TCR beta CDR3 regions using RNA transcripts. HTBI primers were employed in first-round RT-PCR, then a second-round multiplex PCR followed. TCRdb re-analysed the multiplex PCR reads in MiXCR, keeping a single row per CDR3 protein. Of 650,000 to 900,000 distinct CDR3 sequences listed, roughly 40% were seen once; the top ten hold 44%. The sequencing sample was made of peripheral blood. These TCRs come from an adult man with Graves' ophthalmopathy.

The chain carries TRBV14 and TRBJ2-7, with a weak D call TRBD1 (5 bases). The CDR3 contains 16 residues. V lost 0 bases and J 6 bases, leaving 18 bases between the germline ends. Germline CDR1 reads SGHDN; CDR2 reads FVKESK. For the CDR3, the DNA is TGTGCCAGCAGCCAAGATTGGTGGGGCGCGTTCGGCGAGCAGTACTTC. The encoded protein is CASSQDWWGAFGEQYF.

This chain connects TRBV25-1 to TRBJ1-1; weak D call: TRBD1 (6 bases). Trimming took 5 bases from V and 6 from J, leaving 25 bases between them. CDR3 length: 17 residues. Looked up from germline, CDR1 is MGHDK and CDR2 is SYGVNS. The CDR3 is CASSLSGQGQGEAEAFF. CDR3 bases: TGTGCCAGCAGTTTGTCCGGGCAGGGGCAGGGAGAAGCTGAAGCTTTCTTT.

This clonotype was counted ten times or more. This chain links TRBV10-3 with TRBJ2-7; 7 bases fit TRBD1. V shed 3 bases and J 4 bases; nucleotides not matched to a gene: 3. CDR3 length: 13 amino acids. Per germline, CDR1 ENHRY and CDR2 SYGVKD. The CDR3 spells CAISEGRGYEQYF. The DNA for the CDR3 is TGTGCCATCAGTGAAGGCAGGGGGTACGAGCAGTACTTC.

This chain connects TRBV2 to TRBJ2-1; D might be TRBD2 (7 bases). From germline, CDR1 is SNHLY and CDR2 FYNNEI. The CDR3 is 14 amino acids. V lost 0 bases and J lost 8, with 11 bases in between. The CDR3: CASSEARGLDEQFF. DNA for the CDR3: TGTGCCAGCAGTGAAGCGCGGGGGCTAGATGAGCAGTTCTTC.

The sample holds many counts of this clonotype. The chain carries TRBV25-1 and TRBJ2-2, with 7 bases matching TRBD1. The germline V gene encodes CDR1 MGHDK and CDR2 SYGVNS. V lost 2 bases, J lost 3 bases, and 9 bases stayed unmatched. This CDR3 has 17 amino acids. The CDR3 protein is CASSERGDRVDTGELFF. CDR3 DNA: TGTGCCAGCAGTGAAAGGGGCGACAGGGTTGACACCGGGGAGCTGTTTTTT.

The chain uses TRBV27 and TRBJ1-5, with D possibly matching TRBD1 (6 bases). Germline CDR1 is MNHEY and CDR2 is SMNVEV (reference sequence). Deletions cut 7 bases from V and 0 bases from J, with 10 bases between. This CDR3 contains 14 residues. The CDR3 here is CASNTGNSNQPQHF. The CDR3 nucleotides read TGTGCCAGCAACACAGGGAATAGCAATCAGCCCCAGCATTTT.

This chain connects TRBV10-3 to TRBJ2-5, with 11 bases that match TRBD2. The germline V gene encodes CDR1 ENHRY and CDR2 SYGVKD. V was clipped by 6 bases and J by 11 bases; unmatched bases: 14. The CDR3 is 15 residues long. CDR3 bases: TGTGCCATCAGCCCCGGGACTAGCGGTTACAATGAGCAGTACTTC. Translation gives CAISPGTSGYNEQYF.

The chain couples TRBV20-1 to TRBJ2-7, with 7 nucleotides matching TRBD2. The CDR3 runs 13 residues. Per germline, CDR1 DFQATT and CDR2 SNEGSKA (reference sequence). V trimming: 0 bases; J trimming: 3 bases; junction bases outside the gene matches: 2. CDR3 nucleotide sequence: TGCAGTGCTAGAGATCCTAGCGGCTACGAGCAGTACTTC. It is translated as CSARDPSGYEQYF.

The rearrangement uses TRBV25-1 and TRBJ1-2; 7 bases are shared with TRBD1. The CDR3 has 16 amino acids. J lost 0 bases, V lost 3 bases, and 7 bases had no gene match. Germline CDR1 is MGHDK and CDR2 is SYGVNS. The CDR3 DNA follows: TGTGCCAGCAGTGATCCGTCGACAGGGCCTAACTATGGCTACACCTTC. Protein product: CASSDPSTGPNYGYTF.

Points on this clonotype: One end of the junction varies from germline; a read error may be responsible. The chain couples TRBV20-1 to TRBJ2-7, with 9 bases aligning to TRBD1. CDR3 length: 12 amino acids. Per germline, CDR1 DFQATT and CDR2 SNEGSKA (reference sequence). CDR3 nucleotide sequence: TGCAGTGCTAGGGGACAGGGTGGCGCGCGGATCTTC. It encodes CSARGQGGARIF.

This chain links TRBV10-3 with TRBJ2-5; D unclear. CDR3 length equals 13 residues. Trimming removed 10 bases at V and 5 bases at J, with 17 bases between. CDR1 is ENHRY, CDR2 SYGVKD, per germline. The CDR3 spells CASSPPDRETQYF. The CDR3 DNA reads TGTGCCAGCTCACCACCGGACCGGGAGACCCAGTACTTC.

This sequence joins TRBV6-2 or TRBV6-3 and TRBJ1-5; D is unclear. Trimming stripped 5 bases from V and 9 bases from J, with 14 bases between. The CDR3 consists of 13 residues. Germline CDR1 MNHEY, CDR2 SVGEGT. The CDR3 region has the DNA TGTGCCAGCAGTAAGACGGGCCCGTGGCCCCAGCATTTT. Its translation is CASSKTGPWPQHF.

The J gene is TRBJ2-5, the V gene TRBV11-2; TRBD2 matches at 11 bases. CDR1 is SGHAT and CDR2 is FQNNGV in the germline V gene. The CDR3 is 16 residues long. The V segment lost 7 bases and the J segment 5 bases; nucleotides outside the gene matches: 12. CDR3 region: CASTTRTPSGRETQYF. The DNA of the CDR3 is TGTGCCAGCACCACCCGAACCCCTAGCGGGAGGGAGACCCAGTACTTC.

The rearrangement uses TRBV25-1 and TRBJ1-1; tentative D call: TRBD1 (5 bases). The CDR3 totals 13 residues. The germline CDR1 and CDR2 sequences are MGHDK and SYGVNS. Trimming pared 5 bases from V and 4 bases from J, leaving 11 bases between. CDR3: CASSPGTVTEAFF. In nucleotides, the CDR3 is TGTGCCAGCAGTCCGGGGACGGTCACTGAAGCTTTCTTT.

J is TRBJ2-6 and V is TRBV20-1; 7 bases match TRBD2. Unmatched junction bases numbered 4, after V lost 7 bases and J lost 4 bases. This CDR3 spans 13 amino acids. Germline assignment: CDR1 DFQATT and CDR2 SNEGSKA (reference sequence). CDR3 DNA: TGCAGTGTAAGGGAGGGAGGGGCCAACGTCCTGACTTTC. It encodes CSVREGGANVLTF.

The sample holds many counts of this clonotype. The V and J genes are TRBV10-3 and TRBJ1-2, with D possibly matching TRBD1 (5 bases). The CDR3 is 14 residues long. Germline CDR1 ENHRY, CDR2 SYGVKD. Between the trimmed V and J ends, which lost 5 bases and 7 bases, there was a span of 17 bases. The CDR3 DNA reads TGTGCCATCAGTATTACCCGGGGCTCGAGTGGCTACACCTTC. This gives the protein CAISITRGSSGYTF.

The J gene is TRBJ2-5, the V gene TRBV10-3, with TRBD2 as a possible D gene (6 bases). Looked up from germline, CDR1 is ENHRY and CDR2 is SYGVKD. This CDR3 comprises 15 residues. V shed 0 bases and J shed 5 bases, with 13 bases lying between them. CDR3 DNA: TGTGCCATCAGTGAGTCGCCGGGAGTCGAGGAGACCCAGTACTTC. Translating gives CAISESPGVEETQYF.

This clonotype was found many times. The chain uses TRBV7-9 and TRBJ1-3, with no clear D. Trimming took off 1 base at V and 16 bases at J, with 11 bases between the two ends. CDR3 length equals 11 residues. CDR1 is SEHNR, CDR2 FQNEAQ, per germline (reference sequence). The CDR3 region has the DNA TGTGCCAGCAGCTTAGGCCGCGACCCCTATTTT. Its translation is CASSLGRDPYF. Full variable domain (remainder filled in from reference TRBV7-9 and TRBJ1-3): DTGVSQNPRHKITKRGQNVTFRCDPISEHNRLYWYRQTLGQGPEFLTYFQNEAQLEKSRLLSDRFSAERPKGSFSTLEIQRTEQGDSAMYLCASSLGRDPYFGEGSWLTVV.

Comment on this clonotype: This clone may be a read error of a much larger clone one base away. The J gene is TRBJ2-7, the V gene TRBV7-9; TRBD2 matches 9 bases. Germline values: CDR1 SEHNR, CDR2 FQNEAQ (reference sequence). The V and J ends lost 5 bases and 9 bases, in that order; junction bases with no gene match: 14. The CDR3 runs to 15 residues. The CDR3 DNA reads TGTGCCAGCAGCGCAGGGACTAGCTTTTCGTTAGGGCAGTACTTC. Translation gives CASSAGTSFSLGQYF.

The chain employs TRBV5-1 and TRBJ2-7, with D possibly matching TRBD1 (5 bases). This CDR3 has 14 residues. The V and J ends lost 5 bases and 2 bases respectively, with 14 bases between them. The germline gives CDR1 SGHRS, CDR2 YFSETQ. Here the CDR3 DNA reads TGCGCCAGCAGTTGGGGCAACAGTCCCTACGAGCAGTACTTC. Translation gives CASSWGNSPYEQYF.

Comment on this clonotype: A much larger clone lies one base from this, so it may be a read error. The chain employs TRBV6-1 and TRBJ1-2; D is possibly TRBD1 (5 bases). Germline V CDR1 and CDR2: MNHNS, SASEGT. This CDR3 region has 11 residues. V was pared by 8 bases and J by 5 bases, with 9 bases between. The CDR3 sequence: CASAQGYGYTF. DNA for the CDR3: TGTGCCAGCGCCCAGGGATATGGCTACACCTTC.

The chain combines TRBV7-6 with TRBJ2-7, with TRBD1 matching over 8 bases. The germline V gene has CDR1 SGHVS and CDR2 FNYEAQ. CDR3 length: 14 amino acids. V lost 4 bases, J lost 3 bases, and 5 bases stayed unmatched. CDR3 sequence: CASSSQGAGYEQYF. CDR3 nucleotide sequence: TGTGCCAGCAGCTCCCAGGGGGCGGGCTACGAGCAGTACTTC.

The chain couples TRBV29-1 to TRBJ2-5; 9 bases line up with TRBD1. V was clipped by 4 bases and J by 2 bases; unmatched bases: 5. CDR1 SQVTM and CDR2 ANQGSEA come from the germline V gene. The CDR3 has 14 residues. The DNA for the CDR3 is TGCAGCGTTGTCACCGGACAGGGGCAAGAGACCCAGTACTTC. Amino acids: CSVVTGQGQETQYF.

The gene calls are TRBV10-3 and TRBJ1-1; a weak D match, TRBD1 (6 bases). The CDR3 spans 14 residues. V lost 10 bases and J 4 bases, leaving 19 bases between the germline ends. The germline V gene has CDR1 ENHRY and CDR2 SYGVKD. The CDR3 protein is CASTRTVTPTEAFF. CDR3 nucleotides: TGTGCCAGCACCCGGACAGTAACGCCCACTGAAGCTTTCTTT.

This clonotype occurred many times. This chain connects TRBV15 to TRBJ1-4; unclear D gene. Germline values: CDR1 LNHNV, CDR2 YYDKDF (reference sequence). There are 14 residues in the CDR3. Trimming cost V 0 bases and J 4 bases, with 6 bases left between them. CDR3 bases: TGTGCCACCAGCAGAGAGGGGAATAATGAAAAACTGTTTTTT. Encoded protein: CATSREGNNEKLFF. Full variable domain (missing parts from reference TRBV15 and TRBJ1-4): DAMVIQNPRYQVTQFGKPVTLSCSQTLNHNVMYWYQQKSSQAPKLLFHYYDKDFNNEADTPDNFQSRRPNTSFCFLDIRSPGLGDTAMYLCATSREGNNEKLFFGSGTQLSVL.

This clonotype was seen at least ten times. This chain links TRBV29-1 with TRBJ1-6; 9 positions agree with TRBD1. The CDR3 has 14 amino acids. V trimming: 5 bases; J trimming: 10 bases; junction bases outside the gene matches: 9. Germline CDR1 and CDR2: SQVTM and ANQGSEA. CDR3 in amino acids: CSVLVGTGNSPLHF. The DNA for the CDR3 is TGCAGCGTTCTTGTTGGGACAGGGAACTCACCCCTCCACTTT.